This is a list of T cell receptor beta chains from one sample in a study of PD-L1 blockade in urothelial cancer. Data came from immunoSEQ multiplex PCR; TCRdb stores just in-frame clones and leaves some out. The sample shows roughly 56,000 clones, 70% to 90% of them seen only once. The sample here was PBMCs, taken around atezolizumab (anti-PD-L1) treatment. The source is a man aged 60 to 75 with urothelial cancer. Both conserved end residues are part of each CDR3. A D gene is named only where the DNA matches it firmly. Clone size is stated in some rows and not others, as once, few, many or a class when expanded.

NA | TRBJ2-1 | TRBV4-3 | TRBD1 | CASSPNQGAQGNEQFF | TGCGCCAGCAGCCCGAACCAGGGGGCGCAGGGCAATGAGCAGTTCTTC
NA | TRBJ1-1 | TRBV29-1 | TRBD1 | CSVQSGQGTEAFF | TGCAGCGTTCAATCGGGACAGGGCACTGAAGCTTTCTTT
once | TRBJ1-4 | TRBV5-4 | NA | CASSPQGPNEKLFF | TGTGCCAGCAGCCCACAGGGCCCTAATGAAAAACTGTTTTTT
NA | TRBJ2-1 | TRBV30 | TRBD2 | CAWSVPSGGAGGSNEQFF | TGTGCCTGGAGTGTACCGTCAGGCGGAGCGGGGGGGTCCAATGAGCAGTTCTTC
NA | TRBJ1-6 | TRBV11-2 | NA | CASSLDTGKNSPLHF | TGTGCCAGCAGCTTAGATACAGGGAAAAATTCACCCCTCCACTTT
once | TRBJ1-2 | TRBV27 | NA | CAASDSANYGYTF | TGTGCCGCCTCCGACAGCGCTAACTATGGCTACACCTTC
NA | TRBJ2-5 | TRBV5-6 | NA | CASSLPTPALLEETQYF | TGTGCCAGCAGTTTGCCGACACCCGCTCTTCTTGAAGAGACCCAGTACTTC
NA | TRBJ2-7 | TRBV7-2 | NA | CASSLVGASYEQYF | TGTGCCAGCAGCTTAGTGGGGGCTTCCTACGAGCAGTACTTC
NA | TRBJ1-3 | TRBV5-1 | TRBD1 | CASSLGQGARSGNTIYF | TGCGCCAGCAGCTTGGGACAGGGGGCCCGCTCTGGAAACACCATATATTTT
NA | TRBJ2-7 | TRBV5-4 | TRBD2 | CASSLGGRLAGSYEQYF | TGTGCCAGCAGCTTGGGTGGTAGACTAGCGGGAAGCTACGAGCAGTACTTC
NA | TRBJ2-2 | TRBV23-1 | NA | CASSHVFGSQGDNTGELFF | TGCGCCAGCAGTCACGTTTTCGGTAGCCAGGGCGATAACACCGGGGAGCTGTTTTTT
once | TRBJ2-7 | TRBV7-9 | NA | CASSISPYEQYF | TGTGCCAGCAGTATTAGTCCCTACGAGCAGTACTTC
NA | TRBJ2-2 | TRBV15 | NA | CATSRGSGVNTGELFF | TGTGCCACCAGCAGAGGGTCCGGAGTGAACACCGGGGAGCTGTTTTTT
NA | TRBJ1-6 | TRBV9 | NA | CASRARDNSPLHF | TGTGCCAGCAGGGCACGGGATAATTCACCCCTCCACTTT
NA | TRBJ1-2 | TRBV30 | NA | CAWSDRVGNGYTF | TGTGCCTGGAGTGACAGGGTTGGGAATGGCTACACCTTC
NA | TRBJ2-3 | TRBV5-1 | TRBD2 | CASSLEAGVIQGTQYF | TGCGCCAGCAGCTTGGAGGCGGGGGTAATCCAAGGTACGCAGTATTTT
once | TRBJ1-6 | TRBV19 | NA | CASSIARGDSPLHF | TGTGCCAGTAGTATAGCCAGGGGCGATTCACCCCTCCACTTT
once | TRBJ2-6 | TRBV7-6 | NA | CASSQASGANVLTF | TGTGCCAGCTCCCAAGCTTCTGGGGCCAACGTCCTGACTTTC
NA | TRBJ1-3 | TRBV19 | NA | CASTTEPGNTIYF | TGTGCCAGTACGACAGAGCCTGGAAACACCATATATTTT
few | TRBJ2-3 | TRBV5-5 | TRBD2 | CASSGRGGDTQYF | TGTGCCAGCTCCGGCCGGGGGGGCGATACGCAGTATTTT
NA | TRBJ2-7 | TRBV6-5 | TRBD2 | CASTQAGTQFGEQYF | TGTGCCAGCACCCAAGCGGGGACCCAATTTGGGGAGCAGTACTTC
once | TRBJ2-2 | TRBV18 | NA | CASSPLVGVGTGELFF | TGTGCCAGCTCACCACTCGTAGGGGTTGGTACCGGGGAGCTGTTTTTT
NA | TRBJ1-3 | TRBV30 | TRBD1 | CAWSPDRGVAGNTIYF | TGTGCCTGGAGTCCGGACAGGGGAGTTGCTGGAAACACCATATATTTT
NA | TRBJ2-1 | TRBV15 | NA | CATSRGDQATRVNEQFF | TGTGCCACCAGCAGAGGTGACCAGGCTACGAGGGTAAATGAGCAGTTCTTC
NA | TRBJ2-7 | TRBV7-2 | NA | CASSLTGTVYEQYF | TGTGCCAGCAGCTTAACAGGGACGGTCTACGAGCAGTACTTC
NA | TRBJ2-1 | TRBV5-3 | TRBD2 | CARSCQMSGRGYNEQFF | TGTGCCAGAAGCTGCCAGATGAGCGGGAGGGGCTACAATGAGCAGTTCTTC
NA | TRBJ1-4 | TRBV7-9 | NA | CAISGATNEKLFF | TGTGCCATCTCGGGAGCAACTAATGAAAAACTGTTTTTT
NA | TRBJ1-1 | TRBV27 | NA | CASSFGGYTEAFF | TGTGCCAGCAGTTTCGGGGGGTACACTGAAGCTTTCTTT
NA | TRBJ2-1 | TRBV14 | TRBD2 | CASSQIQGLAGGNYNEQFF | TGTGCCAGCAGCCAAATACAGGGACTAGCGGGAGGGAACTACAATGAGCAGTTCTTC
few | TRBJ2-1 | TRBV1 | NA | CTSSQDPSGRAYNEQFF | TGCACCAGCAGCCAAGACCCGAGCGGGAGGGCCTACAATGAGCAGTTCTTC
NA | TRBJ2-1 | TRBV6-5 | TRBD2 | CASSRTSGAYNEQFF | TGTGCCAGCAGTCGGACTAGCGGGGCCTACAATGAGCAGTTCTTC